This TCR beta chain is from a study of graft-versus-host responses after intestinal transplantation. Overall study: Recipients got multivisceral, liver-intestinal, or isolated intestinal transplants. Study conclusions and caveats: Present in recipient marrow, GvH clones included some that appeared first in ileum or blood. After transplant, early declines in HvG clones were associated with peak levels of circulating GvH clones.

Co-plated with 200,000 CFSE-labeled responder cells were 200,000 irradiated, violet-dye-labeled stimulator cells. After the reaction, proliferating CFSE-low CD3+CD4+ and CD3+CD8+ responders were sorted. CDR3 size: 16 residues. V was pared by 1 base and J by 3 bases, with 4 bases of the junction left unmatched. Germline CDR1 and CDR2: SGHTA and FQGNSA. Clones were read by immunoSEQ multiplex PCR, and TCRdb kept only the in-frame ones, dropping some. The sample consists of about 13,000 clones, more than 30% of them appearing once. This rearrangement joins TRBV7-2 to TRBJ2-3; 10 positions match TRBD2. Sequencing used alloreactive CD8+ T cells from a mixed lymphocyte reaction culture, obtained before intestinal transplant. The subset was: CFSE-low proliferating T cells sorted from roughly 6-day pre-transplant mixed lymphocyte reaction (GvH or HvG direction). This sequence was found in a human patient who received an intestinal transplant. The CDR3: CASSLGSGGFTDTQYF. CDR3 coding DNA: TGTGCCAGCAGCTTAGGTAGCGGGGGGTTTACAGATACGCAGTATTTT.